A selection of T cell receptor beta chains follows, all from one sample in a study of T-cell memory formation after mild COVID-19. TCRdb independently ran MiXCR on the 5' RACE reads; one entry per CDR3 protein. The sample lists under 550,000 distinct CDR3 sequences, approximately 18% occurring once. Sequencing was done on a sample of PBMCs or a T cell subset sorted from them (not recorded which). Source of these receptors: an adult woman who had mild COVID-19 (a few samples of this study predate the infection). Cell type and time point are not known. The CDR3 runs from the conserved cysteine through the conserved F or W.

V gene	J gene	CDR3 length	CDR3 protein
TRBV4-2	TRBJ2-1	14	CASSQDYGPGEQFF
TRBV6-5	TRBJ2-1	15	CASSYEGASGGEQFF
TRBV7-9	TRBJ1-1	13	CASSQGFLTEAFF
TRBV29-1	TRBJ2-2	14	CSVRLAGRTGELFF
TRBV2	TRBJ2-7	14	CASGLSGSSYEQYF
TRBV24-1	TRBJ2-3	16	CATSDPTGGSTDTQYF
TRBV18	TRBJ2-1	16	CASSPPFVGNHNEQFF
TRBV5-1	TRBJ2-5	15	CASSRTRVGEETQYF
TRBV12-3/TRBV12-4	TRBJ2-1	15	CASSMGTSNYNEQFF
TRBV7-3	TRBJ2-2	15	CASSSNGVNTGELFF
TRBV20-1	TRBJ2-3	14	CSVNPRGQVDTQYF
TRBV7-9	TRBJ2-5	15	CASSSGQGAPETQYF
TRBV5-1	TRBJ1-1	14	CASSLEGRRAEAFF
TRBV2	TRBJ2-1	11	CASSGGDEQFF
TRBV6-2/TRBV6-3	TRBJ2-1	13	CASSYPSGREQFF
TRBV7-8	TRBJ2-1	15	CASSRRLDLLHEQFF
TRBV7-2	TRBJ2-5	15	CASSRGGYSAETQYF
TRBV25-1	TRBJ1-6	13	CASSEWGIGSLHF
TRBV9	TRBJ2-2	13	CASSHVDNGELFF
TRBV7-9	TRBJ2-2	16	CASSSPGTSTTGELFF
TRBV25-1	TRBJ1-1	11	CASSSWTEAFF
TRBV4-1	TRBJ2-7	15	CASSQGGIGTYEQYF
TRBV15	TRBJ2-7	15	CATSRAPTGAYEQYF
TRBV20-1	TRBJ2-7	15	CSARDRQGSFGEQYF
TRBV29-1	TRBJ2-7	14	CSVEGLGQDYEQYF
TRBV15	TRBJ2-1	16	CATSRGGGFSYNEQFF
TRBV9	TRBJ2-3	16	CASSVGRVTSTDTQYF
TRBV15	TRBJ1-4	16	CATSRGSGRLNEKLFF
TRBV27	TRBJ1-2	13	CASSYAGTGGYTF
TRBV5-1	TRBJ2-5	13	CASSLAHSGTQYF
TRBV6-6	TRBJ1-5	12	CASSPPGGAQHF
TRBV4-2	TRBJ2-7	15	CASSQADRGGYEQYF
TRBV7-9	TRBJ2-7	14	CASSFAGGPYEQYF
TRBV5-1	TRBJ2-3	16	CASSPDTNTDTDTQYF
TRBV11-2	TRBJ1-1	14	CASSSGQGRSEAFF
TRBV29-1	TRBJ1-1	15	CSATGAASRVTEAFF
TRBV4-1	TRBJ1-2	16	CASSLQGENTYYGYTF
TRBV24-1	TRBJ2-1	14	CATSDLTSGISQFF
TRBV24-1	TRBJ2-3	15	CATSEPGQSTDTQYF
TRBV9	TRBJ2-5	13	CASSAQGHGTQYF
TRBV5-6	TRBJ2-3	13	CASSEAVTYTQYF
TRBV5-1	TRBJ2-7	13	CASSLPSGDEQYF
TRBV3-1	TRBJ1-1	14	CASSQESTAFEAFF
TRBV2	TRBJ1-1	14	CASSEQRPSTEAFF
TRBV6-4	TRBJ2-3	14	CASSDSTGPDTQYF
TRBV19	TRBJ2-5	16	CASSIYGGDIQETQYF
TRBV5-1	TRBJ2-1	14	CASSLVQRPLEQFF
TRBV11-2	TRBJ1-1	15	CASSRRDSGNTEAFF
TRBV5-1	TRBJ2-3	14	CASSSNTPTDTQYF
TRBV11-3	TRBJ2-7	14	CASSPEGLSYEQYF
TRBV7-6	TRBJ2-1	15	CASYELAGDYYEQFF
TRBV5-4	TRBJ2-5	15	CASTPDRARGETQYF
TRBV6-2/TRBV6-3	TRBJ2-5	14	CASSRGPAQETQYF
TRBV6-4	TRBJ1-1	14	CASSAFGGRTEAFF
TRBV4-1	TRBJ2-7	16	CASSQWGTGTAYEQYF
TRBV4-1	TRBJ1-2	14	CASSHVGGSDGYTF
TRBV24-1	TRBJ2-1	13	CATSGAPTNEQFF
TRBV15	TRBJ1-5	16	CATSREQSFSNQPQHF